Listed here is a single T cell receptor (beta chain). Authors' methods: Estimation of nucleated cell counts was performed using reference gene primer amplification. Profiled with immunoSEQ multiplex PCR; TCRdb holds only in-frame clones, not every one. V, J and clone size were drawn from that table, and D and trimming were deduced from the DNA. This sample carries 80,000 to 100,000 clones, 70% to 85% of them seen once, and the ten largest clones take 11%. The data belong to a study of blood T cell repertoires in COVID-19. Study context: Sites across the United States, Italy and Spain contributed samples from acute and convalescent COVID-19. PBMCs, B-cell-depleted T cells, or T cells provided the cDNA or gDNA that made up the material.

V was pared by 5 bases and J by 1 base, with 5 bases of the junction left unmatched. The CDR3 runs to 15 residues. Per the germline V gene, CDR1 is MDHEN and CDR2 is SYDVKM. The sample taken for sequencing was peripheral blood. The J gene is TRBJ1-1, the V gene TRBV28, with 9 bases lining up with TRBD1. The sequence was collected from a man between 65 and 79 years old with active or convalescent COVID-19. The CDR3 DNA reads as TGTGCCAGCAGTGCTCCGGGACAGGGGAACACTGAAGCTTTCTTT. Translation gives CASSAPGQGNTEAFF.